A selection of T cell receptor beta chains follows, all from one sample in a study of read filtering for tumor transcriptome and immune sequencing. In TCRdb, the reads were re-called with MiXCR into one record per CDR3 protein. Of 25,000 to 35,000 distinct CDR3 sequences in the sample, around a sixth were seen once. The material sequenced was a population of CD138-negative cells sorted from bone marrow. These receptors originate from a donor at least 40 years old with multiple myeloma. Both conserved end residues are part of each CDR3. The order of the fields is CDR3 DNA, CDR3 protein, J gene, D gene, clone size, V gene, CDR3 length. The D gene is left open where the match is weak. Size values are once, few and many counts, or a class for expanded clones, and some rows have none.

CDR3nt: TGCAGTGCTAGAGATATGGGGGTCGGAGAGACCCAGTACTTC; CDR3aa: CSARDMGVGETQYF; j_gene: TRBJ2-5; d_gene: -; abundance: many; v_gene: TRBV20-1; len: 14
CDR3nt: TGCAGTGCTAGAGAGTTCGGGCAGCCCCAGCATTTT; CDR3aa: CSAREFGQPQHF; j_gene: TRBJ1-5; d_gene: -; abundance: -; v_gene: TRBV20-1; len: 12
CDR3nt: TGTGCCAGCAGTTCCGCAGGGTTTGGGACAGAGCGCACAGATACGCAGTATTTT; CDR3aa: CASSSAGFGTERTDTQYF; j_gene: TRBJ2-3; d_gene: TRBD1; abundance: -; v_gene: TRBV11-2; len: 18
CDR3nt: TGTGCCAGCAGCCACCTCCGGGACGTGAACACCGGGGAGCTGTTTTTT; CDR3aa: CASSHLRDVNTGELFF; j_gene: TRBJ2-2; d_gene: -; abundance: -; v_gene: TRBV5-5; len: 16
CDR3nt: TGTGCCAGCAGTTTTTATAGGGGGGCCCACGAGCAGTACTTC; CDR3aa: CASSFYRGAHEQYF; j_gene: TRBJ2-7; d_gene: -; abundance: many; v_gene: TRBV28; len: 14
CDR3nt: TGTGCCAGCAGCTTAGACAGGGGAAGCACTGAAGCTTTCTTT; CDR3aa: CASSLDRGSTEAFF; j_gene: TRBJ1-1; d_gene: TRBD1; abundance: many; v_gene: TRBV7-3; len: 14
CDR3nt: TGTGCCAGCAGTGAAGTGGGCGTAGACACTGAAGCTTTCTTT; CDR3aa: CASSEVGVDTEAFF; j_gene: TRBJ1-1; d_gene: -; abundance: many; v_gene: TRBV6-1; len: 14
CDR3nt: TGTGCCAGCACTACTAGCGGAGGCACAGATACGCAGTATTTT; CDR3aa: CASTTSGGTDTQYF; j_gene: TRBJ2-3; d_gene: TRBD2; abundance: many; v_gene: TRBV28; len: 14
CDR3nt: TGCAGTGCTAGAGAAAGTGGGCAGCGGAATGAGCAGTTCTTC; CDR3aa: CSARESGQRNEQFF; j_gene: TRBJ2-1; d_gene: -; abundance: medium-sized; v_gene: TRBV20-1; len: 14
CDR3nt: TGCAGTGCCCCCCTCCCGGGACAGGGGGCGGACTATGGCTACACCTTC; CDR3aa: CSAPLPGQGADYGYTF; j_gene: TRBJ1-2; d_gene: TRBD1; abundance: many; v_gene: TRBV20-1; len: 16
CDR3nt: TGTGCCAGCAGCCCGTCCGGCCTCCTAGGGACCCAGTACTTC; CDR3aa: CASSPSGLLGTQYF; j_gene: TRBJ2-5; d_gene: -; abundance: many; v_gene: TRBV7-9; len: 14
CDR3nt: TGCAGTGCCCCCCCGGCTAGCGGGAGTTCTGGCACAGATACGCAGTATTTT; CDR3aa: CSAPPASGSSGTDTQYF; j_gene: TRBJ2-3; d_gene: TRBD2; abundance: few; v_gene: TRBV20-1; len: 17
CDR3nt: TGTGCCAGCACCTCTTCGGGGACAGGCGACACCGGGGAGCTGTTTTTT; CDR3aa: CASTSSGTGDTGELFF; j_gene: TRBJ2-2; d_gene: TRBD1; abundance: many; v_gene: TRBV28; len: 16
CDR3nt: TGCAGTGGTCGGAGAGGGGCAAGTTTAGGTGAGCGGTTCTTC; CDR3aa: CSGRRGASLGERFF; j_gene: TRBJ2-1; d_gene: -; abundance: many; v_gene: TRBV20-1; len: 14
CDR3nt: TGTGCCAGTAACTCACAGGGGACCCATGAGCAGTTCTTC; CDR3aa: CASNSQGTHEQFF; j_gene: TRBJ2-1; d_gene: TRBD1; abundance: many; v_gene: TRBV19; len: 13
CDR3nt: TGCGCCAGCAGTGATAGCGGGAGCTCCTACAATGAGCAGTTCTTC; CDR3aa: CASSDSGSSYNEQFF; j_gene: TRBJ2-1; d_gene: TRBD2; abundance: medium-sized; v_gene: TRBV10-1; len: 15
CDR3nt: TGTGCCGGCAGCTTGCAGGTATCAGGCACTGAAGCTTTCTTT; CDR3aa: CAGSLQVSGTEAFF; j_gene: TRBJ1-1; d_gene: -; abundance: -; v_gene: TRBV4-2; len: 14
CDR3nt: TGTGCCAGCAGCTTAGAACAGGCCTACAATGAGCAGTTCTTC; CDR3aa: CASSLEQAYNEQFF; j_gene: TRBJ2-1; d_gene: -; abundance: many; v_gene: TRBV7-2; len: 14
CDR3nt: TGTGCCAGCAGTTACTGGGGAGTTGCCCAGCCCCAGCATTTT; CDR3aa: CASSYWGVAQPQHF; j_gene: TRBJ1-5; d_gene: -; abundance: many; v_gene: TRBV6-5; len: 14
CDR3nt: TGCAGTGCTAGGGCTGCAGGCGTCGGGCAGTACTTC; CDR3aa: CSARAAGVGQYF; j_gene: TRBJ2-7; d_gene: -; abundance: few; v_gene: TRBV20-1; len: 12
CDR3nt: TGTGCCAGCAGCCATAGGGTGGCGCGGGGCACAGATACGCAGTATTTT; CDR3aa: CASSHRVARGTDTQYF; j_gene: TRBJ2-3; d_gene: -; abundance: many; v_gene: TRBV3-1; len: 16
CDR3nt: TGTGCCAGCAGTTCCCTACCTAGCGGAAGCTCCTACGAGCAGTACTTC; CDR3aa: CASSSLPSGSSYEQYF; j_gene: TRBJ2-7; d_gene: TRBD2; abundance: many; v_gene: TRBV7-6; len: 16
CDR3nt: TGTGCCAGCAGCCAAGGGACAGGGAGCACTGAAGCTTTCTTT; CDR3aa: CASSQGTGSTEAFF; j_gene: TRBJ1-1; d_gene: TRBD1; abundance: many; v_gene: TRBV4-2; len: 14
CDR3nt: TGCGCCAGCAGCCAAGGGGTGGGCCTTAACGATGAGCAGTTCTTC; CDR3aa: CASSQGVGLNDEQFF; j_gene: TRBJ2-1; d_gene: -; abundance: -; v_gene: TRBV4-1; len: 15
CDR3nt: TGTGCCAGCAGCTCGACACTCTATAGCAATCAGCCCCAGCATTTT; CDR3aa: CASSSTLYSNQPQHF; j_gene: TRBJ1-5; d_gene: -; abundance: many; v_gene: TRBV7-9; len: 15
CDR3nt: TGTGCCAGCTCTCTACAGACAGGGGTAAACACTGAAGCTTTCTTT; CDR3aa: CASSLQTGVNTEAFF; j_gene: TRBJ1-1; d_gene: TRBD1; abundance: many; v_gene: TRBV18; len: 15
CDR3nt: TGCAGTGCTAGAGATGTCCAGGGGATCGGCTACACCTTC; CDR3aa: CSARDVQGIGYTF; j_gene: TRBJ1-2; d_gene: -; abundance: many; v_gene: TRBV20-1; len: 13
CDR3nt: TGCAGTGCTCTCGCGGGGGGGCCTGGGAATGAGCAGTTCTTC; CDR3aa: CSALAGGPGNEQFF; j_gene: TRBJ2-1; d_gene: TRBD2; abundance: many; v_gene: TRBV20-1; len: 14
CDR3nt: TGTGCCAGCAGCGACAGGGCCTACAATCAGCCCCAGCATTTT; CDR3aa: CASSDRAYNQPQHF; j_gene: TRBJ1-5; d_gene: TRBD1; abundance: many; v_gene: TRBV7-2; len: 14
CDR3nt: TGTGCCAGCAGGGGACAGACGAACACTGAAGCTTTCTTT; CDR3aa: CASRGQTNTEAFF; j_gene: TRBJ1-1; d_gene: TRBD1; abundance: many; v_gene: TRBV7-9; len: 13
CDR3nt: TGTGCCAGCATTACGACAGGGGGCTTAACTGAAGCTTTCTTT; CDR3aa: CASITTGGLTEAFF; j_gene: TRBJ1-1; d_gene: TRBD1; abundance: few; v_gene: TRBV12-3/TRBV12-4; len: 14
CDR3nt: TGCAGTGCTAGAGAAAGGGGCCTAGCGGGGGTATACAATGAGCAGTTCTTC; CDR3aa: CSARERGLAGVYNEQFF; j_gene: TRBJ2-1; d_gene: TRBD2; abundance: many; v_gene: TRBV20-1; len: 17
CDR3nt: TGTGCCAGCAGGACGACAGGGGACTTCGGGGAGCTGTTTTTT; CDR3aa: CASRTTGDFGELFF; j_gene: TRBJ2-2; d_gene: TRBD1; abundance: many; v_gene: TRBV12-3/TRBV12-4; len: 14
CDR3nt: TGTGCCAGCAGATCGGGGACAGGGCACTACGAGCAGTACTTC; CDR3aa: CASRSGTGHYEQYF; j_gene: TRBJ2-7; d_gene: TRBD1; abundance: many; v_gene: TRBV6-6; len: 14
CDR3nt: TGTGCCATCACCGAAAAGAGCTATCAGCCCCAGCATTTT; CDR3aa: CAITEKSYQPQHF; j_gene: TRBJ1-5; d_gene: -; abundance: many; v_gene: TRBV10-3; len: 13
CDR3nt: TGTGCCAGCTCATGGGAACAGAGGAACACTGAAGCTTTCTTT; CDR3aa: CASSWEQRNTEAFF; j_gene: TRBJ1-1; d_gene: -; abundance: many; v_gene: TRBV18; len: 14
CDR3nt: TGTGCCAGCAGCCCCGAGCGGCATTGGGGGGTGGGTCAGCCCCAGCATTTT; CDR3aa: CASSPERHWGVGQPQHF; j_gene: TRBJ1-5; d_gene: -; abundance: many; v_gene: TRBV7-9; len: 17
CDR3nt: TGTGCCAGCAGTGGTGGACTAGCGGGAACCTCCGAGCAGTTCTTC; CDR3aa: CASSGGLAGTSEQFF; j_gene: TRBJ2-1; d_gene: TRBD2; abundance: -; v_gene: TRBV6-1; len: 15
CDR3nt: TGTGCCAGCACCCAAATTCCCAATGAGCAGTTCTTC; CDR3aa: CASTQIPNEQFF; j_gene: TRBJ2-1; d_gene: -; abundance: many; v_gene: TRBV7-9; len: 12
CDR3nt: TGTGCCAGCAGCCCTCTGGCTAGCGGGGGGTACAATGAGCAGTTCTTC; CDR3aa: CASSPLASGGYNEQFF; j_gene: TRBJ2-1; d_gene: TRBD2; abundance: many; v_gene: TRBV5-6; len: 16
CDR3nt: TGTGCCAGCATTACTAGCGGGGGGGAAAAAGAGACCCAGTACTTC; CDR3aa: CASITSGGEKETQYF; j_gene: TRBJ2-5; d_gene: TRBD2; abundance: many; v_gene: TRBV4-2; len: 15
CDR3nt: TGCAGTGCTAGCCCAACTTCTCAGGGGTCACCCCTCCACTTT; CDR3aa: CSASPTSQGSPLHF; j_gene: TRBJ1-6; d_gene: -; abundance: few; v_gene: TRBV20-1; len: 14
CDR3nt: TGTGCCAGCAGTTACTCGGAGCATCAGCCCCAGCATTTT; CDR3aa: CASSYSEHQPQHF; j_gene: TRBJ1-5; d_gene: -; abundance: many; v_gene: TRBV6-5; len: 13
CDR3nt: TGTGCCAGCGGTGAAGGACAGGGAGGCAAAAACATTCAGTACTTC; CDR3aa: CASGEGQGGKNIQYF; j_gene: TRBJ2-4; d_gene: TRBD1; abundance: -; v_gene: TRBV28; len: 15
CDR3nt: TGTGCCAGCAGCTCCGCCAGCTACACCGGGGAGCTGTTTTTT; CDR3aa: CASSSASYTGELFF; j_gene: TRBJ2-2; d_gene: -; abundance: many; v_gene: TRBV7-3; len: 14
CDR3nt: TGTGCCAGCTCCCCCAAACAGGGATTGAACACTGAAGCTTTCTTT; CDR3aa: CASSPKQGLNTEAFF; j_gene: TRBJ1-1; d_gene: -; abundance: many; v_gene: TRBV18; len: 15
CDR3nt: TGTGCCAGCAGTAAACTAGCGGAGTACAATGAGCAGTTCTTC; CDR3aa: CASSKLAEYNEQFF; j_gene: TRBJ2-1; d_gene: TRBD2; abundance: medium-sized; v_gene: TRBV6-4; len: 14
CDR3nt: TGCGCCAGCAGAGACAGGGGAGGTTGGCAGTTCTTC; CDR3aa: CASRDRGGWQFF; j_gene: TRBJ2-1; d_gene: TRBD1; abundance: -; v_gene: TRBV5-1; len: 12
CDR3nt: TGCGCCAGCAGCTTGCAACCGGCTGTGAACACTGAAGCTTTCTTT; CDR3aa: CASSLQPAVNTEAFF; j_gene: TRBJ1-1; d_gene: -; abundance: many; v_gene: TRBV5-1; len: 15
CDR3nt: TGCAGCACATCTCAGACGAACACTGAAGCTTTCTTT; CDR3aa: CSTSQTNTEAFF; j_gene: TRBJ1-1; d_gene: -; abundance: many; v_gene: TRBV29-1; len: 12
CDR3nt: TGTGCCATCAGTCGGACTAGCGGGGGTACAGATACGCAGTATTTT; CDR3aa: CAISRTSGGTDTQYF; j_gene: TRBJ2-3; d_gene: TRBD2; abundance: few; v_gene: TRBV10-3; len: 15
CDR3nt: TGTGCCAGCAGCTTAGGGGGACGGCGTTCCTACGAGCAGTACTTC; CDR3aa: CASSLGGRRSYEQYF; j_gene: TRBJ2-7; d_gene: -; abundance: many; v_gene: TRBV5-6; len: 15
CDR3nt: TGTGCCAGCAGCTTATGGGTCCAGGCAGTGGACTATGGCTACACCTTC; CDR3aa: CASSLWVQAVDYGYTF; j_gene: TRBJ1-2; d_gene: -; abundance: many; v_gene: TRBV7-8; len: 16
CDR3nt: TGCGCCAGCAGCTTGGTCGGGGATGCGGAGACCCAGTACTTC; CDR3aa: CASSLVGDAETQYF; j_gene: TRBJ2-5; d_gene: -; abundance: many; v_gene: TRBV5-1; len: 14
CDR3nt: TGCGCCAGCAGCCCCGTAGGACTAGCGGAAACCTACGAGCAGTACTTC; CDR3aa: CASSPVGLAETYEQYF; j_gene: TRBJ2-7; d_gene: TRBD2; abundance: many; v_gene: TRBV5-1; len: 16
CDR3nt: TGTGCCAGCAGGACTAGCGGGAGTAGCTACGAGCAGTACTTC; CDR3aa: CASRTSGSSYEQYF; j_gene: TRBJ2-7; d_gene: TRBD2; abundance: many; v_gene: TRBV27; len: 14
CDR3nt: TGTGCCAGCAGTTTTCCTGAAAGGGGAAAAGATACGCAGTATTTT; CDR3aa: CASSFPERGKDTQYF; j_gene: TRBJ2-3; d_gene: -; abundance: many; v_gene: TRBV12-3/TRBV12-4; len: 15